These 16 T cell receptor beta chains share one sample of origin, sequenced in a study of control samples from healthy donors and cancer patients. Sequencing was performed with immunoSEQ multiplex PCR; in TCRdb, only in-frame clones are kept and a portion is missing. The sample contains 150,000 to 200,000 clones, 75% to 95% of which appear only once. Sequencing was done on a sample of blood. The origin of the receptors is a woman younger than 45 in good health.

The J gene is TRBJ1-3, the V gene TRBV6-1; D is uncertain. V was clipped by 1 base and J by 4 bases, with 11 bases between them. CDR1 is MNHNS, CDR2 SASEGT, per germline. There are 15 residues in the CDR3. Written as DNA, the CDR3 is TGTGCCAGCAGTGAAGGGCAGGCCTTCGGAAACACCATATATTTT. It translates to CASSEGQAFGNTIYF.

This clone was observed once. This rearrangement joins TRBV20-1 to TRBJ1-2; the D gene is possibly TRBD1 (5 bases). CDR1 is DFQATT, CDR2 SNEGSKA, per germline (reference sequence). Trimming removed 3 bases at V and 6 bases at J, with 5 bases between. The CDR3 runs 10 residues. The CDR3 loop reads CSASRDGYTF. CDR3 nucleotide sequence: TGCAGTGCTAGCAGGGATGGCTACACCTTC.

This clone has a single count. V usage is TRBV6-5 and J usage is TRBJ1-1; perhaps TRBD1 as D (6 bases). CDR3 length: 14 residues. Looked up from germline, CDR1 is MNHEY and CDR2 is SVGAGI. The V gene lost 7 bases and the J gene lost 1 base, with 13 bases spanning the gap. The CDR3 region has the DNA TGTGCCAGCACCCCGGGACACAAGAACACTGAAGCTTTCTTT. Translation gives CASTPGHKNTEAFF.

This sequence joins TRBV11-3 and TRBJ2-7, with 10 bases aligning to TRBD2. The CDR3 contains 16 residues. Germline V gene sequence: CDR1 SGHNT, CDR2 YENEEA. With V trimmed by 3 bases and J by 0 bases, 5 bases remained unmatched. The CDR3 coding sequence is TGTGCCAGCAGCTTTGGAACTAGCGGGGTCTCCTACGAGCAGTACTTC. It codes for CASSFGTSGVSYEQYF.

The rearrangement links TRBV23-1 to TRBJ1-5, with D possibly matching TRBD1 (5 bases). TRBV23-1 has ORF status, its function being uncertain. Deletions cut 8 bases from V and 0 bases from J, with 17 bases between. CDR3 length: 16 residues. CDR3 bases: TGCGCCAGCCCCCACCCCAGGGAGTATAGCAATCAGCCCCAGCATTTT. It translates to CASPHPREYSNQPQHF.

The V gene is TRBV30, the J gene TRBJ1-2, with 9 bases fitting TRBD1. Per germline, CDR1 GTSNPN and CDR2 SVGIG (reference sequence). J was trimmed by 7 bases and V by 3 bases; bases with no gene match: 6. The CDR3 has 13 amino acids. CDR3 DNA sequence: TGTGCCTGGAGCCCGGGACAGGGTTTTGGCTACACCTTC. Protein: CAWSPGQGFGYTF. Full variable domain (rest looked up from reference TRBV30 and TRBJ1-2): SQTIHQWPATLVQPVGSPLSLECTVEGTSNPNLYWYRQAAGRGLQLLFYSVGIGQISSEVPQNLSASRPQDRQFILSSKKLLLSDSGFYLCAWSPGQGFGYTFGSGTRLTVV.

V gene TRBV3-1 (or the pseudogene TRBV3-2) combines with J gene TRBJ2-2; 9 bases are a match to TRBD2. CDR1 is LGHDT, CDR2 YNNKEL, per germline (reference sequence). The junction had 3 bases not matched to a gene; V was cut back by 4 bases and J by 6 bases. The CDR3 covers 14 residues. CDR3 sequence: CASSPSGVPGELFF. The CDR3 DNA reads TGTGCCAGCAGCCCTAGCGGGGTGCCCGGGGAGCTGTTTTTT.

This chain uses TRBV3-1 (or the pseudogene TRBV3-2) with TRBJ2-1, with 7 bases that match TRBD2. The junction had 8 bases not matched to a gene; V was cut back by 4 bases and J by 8 bases. CDR3 length equals 14 residues. Germline V gives CDR1 LGHDT, CDR2 YNNKEL (reference sequence). The DNA of the CDR3 is TGTGCCAGCAGCCTGGGAGGGCCGGGTGATGAGCAGTTCTTC. Translated, it gives CASSLGGPGDEQFF.

As for this clone: Other DNA sequences in this sample translate to the same CDR3. This chain uses TRBV6-4 with TRBJ2-3; 12 bases fit TRBD2. Germline-derived CDR1 and CDR2 are MRHNA and SNTAGT. V was clipped by 3 bases and J by 3 bases; unmatched bases: 1. This CDR3 has 15 residues. The CDR3 is CASSETSGGTDTQYF. In DNA form, the CDR3 reads TGTGCCAGCAGTGAGACTAGCGGGGGAACAGATACGCAGTATTTT.

V usage is TRBV29-1 and J usage is TRBJ2-7, with 8 bases that match TRBD1. The germline gives CDR1 SQVTM, CDR2 ANQGSEA. CDR3 length: 12 amino acids. Unmatched junction bases numbered 0, after V lost 3 bases and J lost 2 bases. The CDR3 bases are TGCAGCGTTGAGGACAGGGCCTACGAGCAGTACTTC. Protein product: CSVEDRAYEQYF.

The CDR3 region has the DNA TGTGCCAGCAGTTTCGGGATAGGGTATGGCTACACCTTC. Translation gives CASSFGIGYGYTF. The V and J genes are TRBV12-3 or TRBV12-4 and TRBJ1-2; D is unresolved. CDR3 length: 13 amino acids. V was pared by 3 bases and J by 5 bases, with 10 bases between.

The chain is built from TRBV11-1 and TRBJ1-4; a weak D match, TRBD1 (5 bases). Germline CDR1 reads SGHAT; CDR2 reads FQDESV (reference sequence). Trimming shortened V by 4 bases and J by 3 bases, and 12 bases separated the two germline ends. This CDR3 region has 15 residues. CDR3 sequence reads: CASSSGTQPNEKLFF. The CDR3 bases are TGTGCCAGCAGCTCCGGGACTCAACCTAATGAAAAACTGTTTTTT. The whole variable domain, remainder taken from reference TRBV11-1 and TRBJ1-4, is EAEVAQSPRYKITEKSQAVAFWCDPISGHATLYWYRQILGQGPELLVQFQDESVVDDSQLPKDRFSAERLKGVDSTLKIQPAELGDSAMYLCASSSGTQPNEKLFFGSGTQLSVL.

The rearrangement uses TRBV2 and TRBJ2-5; TRBD2 aligns across 8 bases. V lost 7 bases and J lost 1; bases outside the gene matches: 5. The CDR3 covers 14 residues. Germline loops: CDR1 SNHLY, CDR2 FYNNEI. For the CDR3, the DNA is TGTGCCAGCAAGGGACTAGTCGTCCAAGAGACCCAGTACTTC. Translation gives CASKGLVVQETQYF.

The V call is TRBV5-5, the J call TRBJ1-5, with a tentative D call TRBD1 (5 bases). The CDR3 runs 15 residues. Germline V CDR1 and CDR2: SGHKS, YYEKEE (reference sequence). Trimming stripped 0 bases from V and 1 base from J, with 8 bases between. The CDR3 here is CASSLVSGSNQPQHF. CDR3 in DNA: TGTGCCAGCAGCTTGGTTTCAGGGAGCAATCAGCCCCAGCATTTT.

The genes are TRBV7-2 and TRBJ2-5; TRBD2 might be the D (5 bases). Looked up from germline, CDR1 is SGHTA and CDR2 is FQGNSA. The CDR3 contains 13 residues. V gave up 5 bases and J gave up 5 bases, with 12 bases separating them. This CDR3 is CASSTRIRETQYF. The CDR3 nucleotides read TGTGCCAGCAGCACTAGGATTAGGGAGACCCAGTACTTC.

The rearrangement joins TRBV6-6 to TRBJ2-3; D possibly uses TRBD1 or TRBD2 (7 bases each). Germline V gene data show CDR1 as MNHNY and CDR2 as SVGAGI (reference sequence). Between the trimmed V and J ends, which lost 2 bases and 2 bases, there was a span of 11 bases. The CDR3 has 15 amino acids. The CDR3 DNA reads as TGTGCCAGCAGTTACCCAGGGGGGGACACAGATACGCAGTATTTT. Its protein is CASSYPGGDTDTQYF.